Listed below are T cell receptor beta chains from one sample, sequenced in a study of identical twins. MiXCR, run by TCRdb on the 5' RACE reads, gives a single entry per CDR3 protein. The sample has more than 1.5 million distinct CDR3 sequences; around 29% are singletons. Sequencing was carried out using cord blood. The source of these receptors is a newborn girl in good health. CDR3s include the opening cysteine and the closing phenylalanine or tryptophan. Fields, in order: V gene, D gene, J gene, clone size, CDR3 protein, CDR3 DNA. A D gene is named only where the DNA matches it firmly. Expanded clones get a size class; other rows say once, few or many, or leave the size out.

v_gene: TRBV7-9; d_gene: .; j_gene: TRBJ2-1; abundance: few; CDR3aa: CASSLGWETQFF; CDR3nt: TGTGCCAGCAGCTTGGGTTGGGAGACCCAGTTCTTC
v_gene: TRBV20-1; d_gene: TRBD2; j_gene: TRBJ2-1; abundance: few; CDR3aa: CSAPRAGGPENEQFF; CDR3nt: TGCAGTGCTCCGAGGGCGGGAGGGCCTGAAAATGAGCAGTTCTTC
v_gene: TRBV28; d_gene: TRBD1; j_gene: TRBJ2-2; abundance: .; CDR3aa: CASSPPTGTGELFF; CDR3nt: TGTGCCAGCAGTCCTCCGACAGGGACCGGGGAGCTGTTTTTT
v_gene: TRBV25-1; d_gene: .; j_gene: TRBJ2-7; abundance: .; CDR3aa: CASSENRAYEQYF; CDR3nt: TGTGCCAGCAGTGAAAACAGGGCCTACGAGCAGTACTTC
v_gene: TRBV12-3/TRBV12-4; d_gene: .; j_gene: TRBJ2-7; abundance: few; CDR3aa: CASRSPGQAYEQYF; CDR3nt: TGTGCCAGCAGATCACCGGGACAAGCCTACGAGCAGTACTTC
v_gene: TRBV2; d_gene: .; j_gene: TRBJ2-1; abundance: once; CDR3aa: CASLTRRNVGEQFF; CDR3nt: TGTGCCAGCCTTACTCGAAGGAACGTCGGTGAGCAGTTCTTC
v_gene: TRBV25-1; d_gene: TRBD1; j_gene: TRBJ1-1; abundance: few; CDR3aa: CASSAGQGRTEAFF; CDR3nt: TGTGCCAGCAGTGCCGGACAGGGAAGGACTGAAGCTTTCTTT
v_gene: TRBV11-2; d_gene: .; j_gene: TRBJ2-2; abundance: .; CDR3aa: CASMGVGVGTGELFF; CDR3nt: TGTGCCAGCATGGGGGTGGGGGTTGGCACCGGGGAGCTGTTTTTT
v_gene: TRBV6-1; d_gene: .; j_gene: TRBJ1-4; abundance: few; CDR3aa: CASRWQADEKLFF; CDR3nt: TGTGCCAGCAGATGGCAGGCTGATGAAAAACTGTTTTTT
v_gene: TRBV2; d_gene: TRBD1; j_gene: TRBJ1-1; abundance: .; CDR3aa: CASRTGKGTEAFF; CDR3nt: TGTGCCAGCAGGACAGGGAAGGGCACTGAAGCTTTCTTT
v_gene: TRBV12-3/TRBV12-4; d_gene: .; j_gene: TRBJ2-4; abundance: .; CDR3aa: CASSLDADRSVYNEQYF; CDR3nt: TGTGCCAGCAGTTTGGACGCAGACAGATCCGTCTACAATGAGCAGTACTTC
v_gene: TRBV3-1; d_gene: TRBD2; j_gene: TRBJ2-7; abundance: few; CDR3aa: CASSQEEREGSYEQYF; CDR3nt: TGTGCCAGCAGCCAAGAGGAGCGGGAGGGCTCCTACGAGCAGTACTTC
v_gene: TRBV20-1; d_gene: .; j_gene: TRBJ1-3; abundance: few; CDR3aa: CSARQGGNTIYF; CDR3nt: TGCAGTGCTAGACAGGGTGGAAACACCATATATTTT
v_gene: TRBV24-1; d_gene: .; j_gene: TRBJ1-2; abundance: few; CDR3aa: CATSDLRGSNYGYTF; CDR3nt: TGTGCCACCAGTGATTTGCGTGGGAGTAACTATGGCTACACCTTC
v_gene: TRBV5-1; d_gene: .; j_gene: TRBJ1-2; abundance: few; CDR3aa: CASSLEPGSYGYTF; CDR3nt: TGCGCCAGCAGCTTGGAGCCGGGGAGCTATGGCTACACCTTC
v_gene: TRBV11-2; d_gene: .; j_gene: TRBJ2-5; abundance: few; CDR3aa: CASSLGGGVDQETQYF; CDR3nt: TGTGCCAGCAGCTTAGGAGGCGGGGTTGACCAAGAGACCCAGTACTTC
v_gene: TRBV5-1; d_gene: TRBD1; j_gene: TRBJ2-7; abundance: few; CDR3aa: CASGQGLFYEQYF; CDR3nt: TGCGCCAGCGGACAGGGTCTGTTCTACGAGCAGTACTTC
v_gene: TRBV11-2; d_gene: .; j_gene: TRBJ2-3; abundance: .; CDR3aa: CASTFNTDAQYF; CDR3nt: TGTGCCAGCACCTTTAACACAGATGCGCAGTATTTT
v_gene: TRBV20-1; d_gene: TRBD2; j_gene: TRBJ2-3; abundance: .; CDR3aa: CSDASGRAGTQYF; CDR3nt: TGCAGTGACGCTAGCGGGAGGGCAGGGACGCAGTATTTT
v_gene: TRBV12-3/TRBV12-4; d_gene: TRBD2; j_gene: TRBJ2-5; abundance: few; CDR3aa: CASSLASGKETQYF; CDR3nt: TGTGCCAGCAGTTTAGCTAGCGGGAAAGAGACCCAGTACTTC
v_gene: TRBV20-1; d_gene: .; j_gene: TRBJ1-2; abundance: .; CDR3aa: CSARDSQGTLYGYSF; CDR3nt: TGCAGTGCTAGAGATAGTCAGGGGACCCTCTATGGCTACTCCTTC
v_gene: TRBV28; d_gene: .; j_gene: TRBJ2-5; abundance: .; CDR3aa: CASGELAETQYF; CDR3nt: TGTGCCAGCGGAGAGCTGGCGGAGACCCAGTACTTC
v_gene: TRBV28; d_gene: .; j_gene: TRBJ2-7; abundance: .; CDR3aa: CASSPLAGTVAYEQYF; CDR3nt: TGTGCCAGCAGTCCCCTCGCGGGGACAGTGGCCTACGAGCAGTACTTC
v_gene: TRBV6-1; d_gene: TRBD2; j_gene: TRBJ2-1; abundance: .; CDR3aa: CASRPWTSGGPQVPEQFF; CDR3nt: TGTGCCAGCAGGCCATGGACTAGCGGGGGGCCCCAAGTCCCTGAGCAGTTCTTC
v_gene: TRBV12-3/TRBV12-4; d_gene: TRBD2; j_gene: TRBJ2-5; abundance: .; CDR3aa: CASSLRLAGSVTQYF; CDR3nt: TGTGCCAGCAGTTTAAGACTAGCGGGAAGTGTGACCCAGTACTTC
v_gene: TRBV18; d_gene: TRBD2; j_gene: TRBJ2-1; abundance: .; CDR3aa: CASSPTGLAGNEQFF; CDR3nt: TGTGCCAGCTCCCCAACGGGACTAGCGGGCAATGAGCAGTTCTTC
v_gene: TRBV10-3; d_gene: TRBD2; j_gene: TRBJ2-7; abundance: .; CDR3aa: CAINWGLAGSYEQYF; CDR3nt: TGTGCCATCAACTGGGGACTAGCGGGGTCCTACGAGCAGTACTTC
v_gene: TRBV28; d_gene: TRBD2; j_gene: TRBJ2-3; abundance: few; CDR3aa: CASRTGTSDRTDTQYF; CDR3nt: TGTGCCAGCAGGACAGGGACTAGCGATAGGACAGATACGCAGTATTTT
v_gene: TRBV29-1; d_gene: TRBD1; j_gene: TRBJ1-1; abundance: .; CDR3aa: CSVAIQGMNTEAFF; CDR3nt: TGCAGCGTTGCGATACAGGGGATGAACACTGAAGCTTTCTTT
v_gene: TRBV5-1; d_gene: TRBD1; j_gene: TRBJ1-5; abundance: .; CDR3aa: CASSWGDRGSNQPQHF; CDR3nt: TGCGCCAGCAGCTGGGGGGACAGGGGTAGCAATCAGCCCCAGCATTTT
v_gene: TRBV9; d_gene: .; j_gene: TRBJ2-5; abundance: .; CDR3aa: CASSVATGLGPNEQYF; CDR3nt: TGTGCCAGCAGCGTAGCTACAGGACTCGGCCCCAATGAGCAGTACTTC
v_gene: TRBV5-1; d_gene: TRBD2; j_gene: TRBJ2-7; abundance: few; CDR3aa: CASSFTLAGDYNEQYF; CDR3nt: TGCGCCAGCAGCTTTACACTAGCGGGGGACTACAATGAGCAGTACTTC
v_gene: TRBV3-1; d_gene: TRBD2; j_gene: TRBJ2-7; abundance: few; CDR3aa: CASRLAGGSHEQYF; CDR3nt: TGTGCCAGCAGACTAGCGGGAGGATCTCACGAGCAGTACTTC
v_gene: TRBV3-1; d_gene: TRBD2; j_gene: TRBJ2-1; abundance: few; CDR3aa: CASSQEFLSGGWDEQFF; CDR3nt: TGTGCCAGCAGCCAAGAATTTCTTAGCGGGGGCTGGGATGAGCAGTTCTTC
v_gene: TRBV2; d_gene: .; j_gene: TRBJ1-5; abundance: once; CDR3aa: CASSETAAPYSNQPQHF; CDR3nt: TGTGCCAGCAGTGAAACAGCCGCCCCTTATAGCAATCAGCCCCAGCATTTT
v_gene: TRBV6-1; d_gene: .; j_gene: TRBJ1-5; abundance: .; CDR3aa: CASSAFNGVPTGQPQHF; CDR3nt: TGTGCCAGCAGTGCCTTTAATGGGGTTCCCACGGGTCAGCCCCAGCATTTT
v_gene: TRBV20-1; d_gene: .; j_gene: TRBJ1-6; abundance: few; CDR3aa: CSARPGGYNSPLHF; CDR3nt: TGCAGTGCGCGACCCGGGGGCTACAATTCACCCCTCCACTTT
v_gene: TRBV28; d_gene: .; j_gene: TRBJ2-7; abundance: few; CDR3aa: CASSLFPKPADEQYF; CDR3nt: TGTGCCAGCAGTTTATTCCCCAAACCCGCGGACGAGCAGTACTTC
v_gene: TRBV6-2/TRBV6-3; d_gene: TRBD1; j_gene: TRBJ2-7; abundance: once; CDR3aa: CASSPSRQGDKRSYNEQYF; CDR3nt: TGTGCCAGCAGTCCATCGAGACAGGGTGATAAACGCTCCTACAATGAGCAGTACTTC
v_gene: TRBV4-1; d_gene: .; j_gene: TRBJ2-4; abundance: few; CDR3aa: CASSQTPIAKNIQYF; CDR3nt: TGCGCCAGCAGCCAAACGCCCATAGCCAAAAACATTCAGTACTTC
v_gene: TRBV20-1; d_gene: TRBD2; j_gene: TRBJ2-7; abundance: few; CDR3aa: CSAPSGRRTYEQYF; CDR3nt: TGCAGTGCTCCTAGCGGGAGGAGGACCTACGAGCAGTACTTC
v_gene: TRBV24-1; d_gene: TRBD2; j_gene: TRBJ2-7; abundance: few; CDR3aa: CATSDPQTSGGYEQYF; CDR3nt: TGTGCCACCAGTGATCCGCAGACTAGCGGAGGCTACGAGCAGTACTTC
v_gene: TRBV29-1; d_gene: TRBD1; j_gene: TRBJ2-3; abundance: few; CDR3aa: CSGHPVPGQGTGDTQYF; CDR3nt: TGCAGCGGCCATCCGGTACCGGGACAGGGTACGGGAGATACGCAGTATTTT
v_gene: TRBV5-5; d_gene: .; j_gene: TRBJ1-2; abundance: .; CDR3aa: CASSFTVPYGYTF; CDR3nt: TGTGCCAGCAGCTTCACGGTACCATATGGCTACACCTTC
v_gene: TRBV5-1; d_gene: .; j_gene: TRBJ2-5; abundance: many; CDR3aa: CASSLVGVLQETQYF; CDR3nt: TGTGCCAGCAGCCTCGTGGGGGTACTACAAGAGACCCAGTACTTC
v_gene: TRBV12-3/TRBV12-4; d_gene: .; j_gene: TRBJ1-4; abundance: .; CDR3aa: CASRNSGGGKLFF; CDR3nt: TGTGCCAGCAGGAATAGTGGAGGGGGGAAACTGTTTTTT
v_gene: TRBV10-3; d_gene: .; j_gene: TRBJ1-2; abundance: few; CDR3aa: CAISESTPNYGYTF; CDR3nt: TGTGCCATCAGTGAGTCGACCCCTAACTATGGCTACACCTTC